This T cell receptor (beta chain) was retrieved from a study of cytomegalovirus exposure and HLA in healthy donors. After removal of 4 bases from V and 0 bases from J, the junction contained 3 bases not matched to a gene. The germline V gene encodes CDR1 MDHEN and CDR2 SYDVKM. The CDR3 length is 14 residues. Primers included in the PCR were 60 Vbeta and 13 Jbeta primers. Profiled with immunoSEQ multiplex PCR; TCRdb holds only in-frame clones, not every one. The sample shows under 200,000 clones, around 88% of them seen only once. The chain couples TRBV28 to TRBJ2-7, with 7 positions matching TRBD1. Material for sequencing was PBMCs. This TCR came from a woman aged 30 to 39 in good health and CMV-seronegative. CDR3 residues: CASSSRGTSYEQYF. CDR3 bases: TGTGCCAGCAGTTCCAGGGGGACCTCCTACGAGCAGTACTTC.